Listed here are 25 T cell receptor beta chains from one sample, sequenced in a study of T-cell reconstitution after alpha-beta-depleted transplantation in children. Using unique molecular identifiers, the investigators prepared the TCRbeta library. MiXCR, run by TCRdb on the PCR reads, gives a single entry per CDR3 protein. The sample holds hundreds of thousands of distinct CDR3 sequences, under 15% seen once. The specimen comprised PBMCs from the stem cell graft donor, sampled from the stem cell graft. Every receptor here comes from a human donor who donated a stem cell graft to a child with combined immunodeficiency.

In its sample, this clonotype was seen many times. The CDR3 is CASSAQGAGYGYTF. The CDR3 coding sequence is TGTGCCAGCAGTGCACAGGGGGCAGGCTATGGCTACACCTTC. The V and J genes are TRBV6-1 and TRBJ1-2; TRBD1 matches at 9 bases. This CDR3 comprises 14 residues. The V gene's germline CDR1 is MNHNS and CDR2 SASEGT. Germline trimming cut 4 bases from V and 4 bases from J; bases unmatched to any gene: 4.

The chain links TRBV18 to TRBJ1-2; D remains ambiguous. V was cut by 3 bases and J by 7 bases, with 6 bases left in between. The CDR3 is 11 residues long. CDR1 is KGHSH and CDR2 is LQKENI in the germline V gene. The CDR3 region is CASSPRSGYTF. CDR3 in DNA: TGTGCCAGCTCACCGCGCAGTGGCTACACCTTC. Variable domain in full (rest from reference TRBV18 and TRBJ1-2): NAGVMQNPRHLVRRRGQEARLRCSPMKGHSHVYWYRQLPEEGLKFMVYLQKENIIDESGMPKERFSAEFPKEGPSILRIQQVVRGDSAAYFCASSPRSGYTFGSGTRLTVV.

This sequence joins TRBV6-2 or TRBV6-3 and TRBJ1-6; perhaps TRBD1 as D (5 bases). V was pared by 4 bases and J by 8 bases, with 12 bases between. The germline CDR1 and CDR2 sequences are MNHEY and SVGEGT. There are 14 residues in the CDR3. The CDR3 nucleotides are TGTGCCAGCAGTTCCAGGGCGGGCGATTCACCCCTCCACTTT. This encodes CASSSRAGDSPLHF.

This clonotype has a handful of counts. This chain links TRBV20-1 with TRBJ2-1, with 8 bases fitting TRBD2. Germline CDR1 and CDR2: DFQATT and SNEGSKA (reference sequence). The CDR3 runs 15 residues. With V trimmed by 6 bases and J by 5 bases, 12 bases remained unmatched. The CDR3 coding sequence is TGCAGTGCCTCACGGGGGGGGCCTAACGACAATGAGCAGTTCTTC. It codes for CSASRGGPNDNEQFF.

The table lists this clonotype with many counts. The chain combines TRBV6-5 with TRBJ2-5; D unclear. The CDR3 covers 12 residues. The germline V and J ends were trimmed by 6 bases and 5 bases, with 10 bases remaining between them. CDR1 and CDR2 (germline): MNHEY, SVGAGI. The CDR3 sequence is CASSSLPETQYF. CDR3 nucleotides: TGTGCCAGCAGCAGTCTCCCTGAGACCCAGTACTTC.

The chain is built from TRBV6-2 or TRBV6-3 and TRBJ2-7, with D perhaps TRBD2 (6 bases). Germline-derived CDR1 and CDR2 are MNHEY and SVGEGT. The length of the CDR3 is 14 residues. Trimming left V 0 bases short and J 2 bases short, with 8 bases between. The CDR3 sequence is CASSYSTGAYEQYF. CDR3 DNA: TGTGCCAGCAGTTACTCGACGGGAGCCTACGAGCAGTACTTC.

The chain links TRBV12-3 or TRBV12-4 to TRBJ2-3; D may be TRBD1 (6 bases). V lost 7 bases to trimming and J lost 7 bases, with 15 bases between them. This CDR3 spans 13 amino acids. The CDR3 is CASTGAFPHTQYF. DNA of the CDR3: TGTGCCAGCACAGGGGCGTTCCCCCATACGCAGTATTTT.

This clonotype has ten or more counts. The rearrangement links TRBV7-8 to TRBJ2-1; 13 nucleotides agree with TRBD2. V lost 5 bases, J lost 5 bases, and 9 bases stayed unmatched. The CDR3 consists of 17 residues. Germline lookup yields CDR1 SGHVS and CDR2 FQNEAQ. The CDR3 nucleotides read TGTGCCAGCAGCACCCGACTAGCGGGAGGCCACCACAATGAGCAGTTCTTC. The encoded protein is CASSTRLAGGHHNEQFF.

This clonotype was observed many times. The chain carries TRBV6-5 and TRBJ2-1; 7 nucleotides line up with TRBD1. CDR3 size: 13 residues. V lost 8 bases to trimming and J lost 4 bases; unmatched junction nucleotides: 5. CDR1 is MNHEY and CDR2 is SVGAGI in the germline V gene. In DNA, the CDR3 is TGTGCCAGCCTACAGGGGTTATACAATGAGCAGTTCTTC. Translated: CASLQGLYNEQFF.

This clonotype occurred many times. The chain joins TRBV4-3 to TRBJ2-2; D gene ambiguous. V was pared by 6 bases and J by 1 base, with 6 bases between. CDR1 and CDR2 from the germline V gene are LGHNA and YSLEER. The length of the CDR3 is 13 residues. CDR3 protein: CASRERNTGELFF. The CDR3 region has the DNA TGCGCCAGCAGGGAGAGGAACACCGGGGAGCTGTTTTTT.

This clonotype appeared a single time. This chain links TRBV7-6 with TRBJ2-6; D unclear. Germline lookup yields CDR1 SGHVS and CDR2 FNYEAQ. Trimming pared 0 bases from V and 1 base from J, leaving 4 bases between. The CDR3 runs to 15 residues. The CDR3 loop is CASSLADSGANVLTF. CDR3 sequence (DNA): TGTGCCAGCAGCTTAGCGGATTCTGGGGCCAACGTCCTGACTTTC.

The J gene is TRBJ2-3, the V gene TRBV7-2; 9 bases are a match to TRBD2. The J segment lost 3 bases and the V segment lost 5 bases, leaving 9 bases of the junction unmatched. The germline V gene encodes CDR1 SGHTA and CDR2 FQGNSA. The CDR3 is 16 residues long. CDR3: CASSGGGGAKTDTQYF. CDR3 DNA: TGTGCCAGCAGCGGGGGCGGGGGGGCAAAAACAGATACGCAGTATTTT.

This rearrangement joins TRBV7-9 to TRBJ2-2, with a weak D call TRBD2 (6 bases). Per the germline V gene, CDR1 is SEHNR and CDR2 is FQNEAQ (reference sequence). CDR3 length: 15 amino acids. Trimming stripped 5 bases from V and 6 bases from J, with 16 bases between. The CDR3 region is CASSLTSPGSGELFF. CDR3 DNA: TGTGCCAGCAGCCTCACTAGCCCCGGCTCCGGGGAGCTGTTTTTT.

This clonotype was picked up many times. The CDR3 bases are TGTGCCAGCAGCTTGACTCAGACCCAGTACTTC. It yields the protein CASSLTQTQYF. The V and J genes are TRBV5-6 and TRBJ2-5; no clear D gene. Germline CDR1 and CDR2: SGHDT and YYEEEE. The CDR3 totals 11 residues. The V end lost 1 base, the J end lost 6 bases, and 4 bases lay between the germline ends.

The chain uses TRBV20-1 and TRBJ2-3; D remains ambiguous. This CDR3 comprises 14 residues. Germline CDR1 reads DFQATT; CDR2 reads SNEGSKA (reference sequence). V lost 3 bases and J 2 bases, leaving 12 bases between the germline ends. CDR3 DNA sequence: TGCAGTGCTAGCTTGGGCGCACTCACAGATACGCAGTATTTT. Protein: CSASLGALTDTQYF.

This clonotype showed up many times. This rearrangement joins TRBV28 to TRBJ2-7, with D uncertain. V was clipped by 5 bases and J by 4 bases, with 12 bases between them. CDR3 length: 13 residues. CDR1 and CDR2 from the germline V gene are MDHEN and SYDVKM. CDR3 nucleotide sequence: TGTGCCAGCAGTCACCCGTCCCATTACGAGCAGTACTTC. Protein sequence: CASSHPSHYEQYF. Complete variable domain (other parts from reference TRBV28 and TRBJ2-7): DVKVTQSSRYLVKRTGEKVFLECVQDMDHENMFWYRQDPGLGLRLIYFSYDVKMKEKGDIPEGYSVSREKKERFSLILESASTNQTSMYLCASSHPSHYEQYFGPGTRLTVT.

This clonotype was counted between two and nine times. The chain has TRBV5-1 and TRBJ2-5, with D possibly matching TRBD2 (6 bases). Germline V gene sequence: CDR1 SGHRS, CDR2 YFSETQ. This CDR3 is 15 amino acids long. V was pared by 0 bases and J by 5 bases, with 14 bases between. The CDR3 nucleotides read TGCGCCAGCAGCTTGGGACTAGACTTCGACGAGACCCAGTACTTC. Amino acids: CASSLGLDFDETQYF.

This clonotype appeared a few times. The CDR3 region is CSASRGQDNYGYTF. In DNA, the CDR3 is TGCAGTGCTAGTCGGGGGCAGGATAACTATGGCTACACCTTC. The chain carries TRBV20-1 and TRBJ1-2; the D gene is possibly TRBD1 (6 bases). Per the germline V gene, CDR1 is DFQATT and CDR2 is SNEGSKA (reference sequence). Between the trimmed V and J ends, which lost 3 bases and 1 base, there was a span of 12 bases. This CDR3 has 14 amino acids.

In this sample, this clonotype turned up a few times. The chain couples TRBV14 to TRBJ2-5, with D unresolved. The V end lost 2 bases, the J end lost 7 bases, and 14 bases lay between the germline ends. The CDR3 is 14 residues long. The V gene's germline CDR1 is SGHDN and CDR2 FVKESK. The CDR3 DNA sequence: TGTGCCAGCAGCCAAATGACTGGCCCGTGGACCCAGTACTTC. Protein product: CASSQMTGPWTQYF.

This clonotype appeared a few times. The CDR3 loop is CASSQDPATDTQYF. CDR3 nucleotides: TGCGCCAGCAGCCAAGATCCAGCTACAGATACGCAGTATTTT. The chain has TRBV4-3 and TRBJ2-3; no definite D call. This CDR3 has 14 amino acids. The V end lost 0 bases, the J end lost 3 bases, and 7 bases lay between the germline ends. CDR1 and CDR2 (germline): LGHNA, YSLEER.

This clonotype appeared a few times. The rearrangement joins TRBV6-2 or TRBV6-3 to TRBJ2-7, with D tentatively TRBD2 (5 bases). Germline V gene sequence: CDR1 MNHEY, CDR2 SVGEGT. Trimming took 4 bases from V and 6 from J, leaving 19 bases between them. The CDR3 totals 15 residues. Written as DNA, the CDR3 is TGTGCCAGCAGTTCCTACCGGGAAGACAAGCCCGAGCAGTACTTC. Protein sequence: CASSSYREDKPEQYF.

The chain carries TRBV6-4 and TRBJ2-2; unclear D gene. Between the trimmed V and J ends, which lost 0 bases and 7 bases, there was a span of 9 bases. The CDR3 sequence is 14 residues long. Germline V gives CDR1 MRHNA, CDR2 SNTAGT. The CDR3 region is CASSDSGLIGELFF. CDR3 sequence (DNA): TGTGCCAGCAGTGACTCAGGCCTGATCGGGGAGCTGTTTTTT.

Concerning this clonotype: The CDR3 carries no conserved terminal phenylalanine or tryptophan, so it likely arises from a read error. The V call is TRBV20-1, the J call TRBJ1-4; no firm D call. V was cut by 6 bases and J by 2 bases, with 16 bases left in between. From germline, CDR1 is DFQATT and CDR2 SNEGSKA (reference sequence). The CDR3 has 15 residues. As DNA, the CDR3 is TGCAGTGCAGCTCCCACAGTCCCCACTAATGAAAAACTGTTTTGT. This codes for CSAAPTVPTNEKLFC.

V is TRBV20-1 and J is TRBJ1-5, with a tentative D call TRBD1 (6 bases). This CDR3 contains 15 residues. In germline, CDR1 is DFQATT, CDR2 SNEGSKA (reference sequence). V gave up 0 bases and J gave up 4 bases, with 13 bases separating them. CDR3 protein: CSARDFRGENQPQHF. The CDR3, as DNA: TGCAGTGCTAGAGATTTTAGGGGGGAAAATCAGCCCCAGCATTTT.

This clonotype has just a few counts. The chain employs TRBV9 and TRBJ2-7; D remains ambiguous. V gave up 4 bases and J gave up 4 bases, with 12 bases separating them. This CDR3 region has 13 residues. Germline lookup yields CDR1 SGDLS and CDR2 YYNGEE. In DNA form, the CDR3 reads TGTGCCAGCAGCCGACAAATGGGGTACGAGCAGTACTTC. It specifies CASSRQMGYEQYF.